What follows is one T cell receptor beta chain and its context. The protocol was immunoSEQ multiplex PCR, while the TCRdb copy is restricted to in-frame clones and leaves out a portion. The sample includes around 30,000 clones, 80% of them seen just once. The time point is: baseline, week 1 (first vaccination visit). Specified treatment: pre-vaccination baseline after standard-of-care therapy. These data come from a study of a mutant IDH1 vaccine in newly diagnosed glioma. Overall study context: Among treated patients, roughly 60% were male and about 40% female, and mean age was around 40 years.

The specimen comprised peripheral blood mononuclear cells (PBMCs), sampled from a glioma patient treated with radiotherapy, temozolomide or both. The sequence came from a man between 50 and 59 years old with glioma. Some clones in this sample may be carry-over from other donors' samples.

The CDR3 here is CASSSREGAYEQYF. CDR3 sequence (DNA): TGCGCCAGCAGTTCCAGGGAAGGGGCCTACGAGCAGTACTTC. This chain uses TRBV5-1 with TRBJ2-7; possibly TRBD1 for D (5 bases). Trimming took off 5 bases at V and 2 bases at J, with 14 bases between the two ends. CDR1 is SGHRS and CDR2 is YFSETQ in the germline V gene. This CDR3 is 14 amino acids long.